This TCR beta chain comes out of a study of T cells in Graves' hyperthyroidism and ophthalmopathy. Findings and caveats of the study: Most clonotypes expanded in the thyroid (above 0.001) were also present in blood.

In its sample, this clonotype was seen many times. Its antigen is not identified. Amplified regions were TCR beta CDR3 sequences from RNA transcripts. The TCR CDR3 first-round RT-PCR relied on the HTBI primer set. MiXCR was run by TCRdb on the multiplex PCR reads, yielding one entry per CDR3 protein. This repertoire shows a few hundred thousand distinct CDR3 sequences, roughly 15% found once; its top ten account for less than 20%. Germline V gene lookup returns CDR1 LNHNV and CDR2 YYDKDF (reference sequence). This CDR3 has 15 amino acids. The V end lost 0 bases, the J end lost 3 bases, and 6 bases lay between the germline ends. The cohort's ophthalmopathy patients, a group with duration under 3 months, had a Clinical Activity Score of at least 3 and a NOSPECS grade of at least 4. Any patient presenting with uncontrolled infection, other autoimmune disease, pregnancy or lactation was left out. In making diagnoses, clinical symptoms, serum thyroxine and TRAb, thyroid ultrasound and orbital computed tomography were all used.

This chain joins TRBV15 and TRBJ1-6, with no clear D. Material: blood. This clonotype was sampled from a woman in her 30s with Graves' ophthalmopathy. The CDR3 coding sequence is TGTGCCACCAGCAGAGATGGGGTCTATAATTCACCCCTCCACTTT. This translates into CATSRDGVYNSPLHF.